The clone carrying this TCR beta chain was seen many times. The source material, RNA transcripts, was used to amplify TCR beta CDR3 regions. TCR CDR3 underwent first-round RT-PCR with the HTBI primer set. TCRdb ran MiXCR on the multiplex PCR reads and lists one entry per CDR3 protein. Here the sample spans about 380,000 distinct CDR3 sequences, approximately 17% being singletons. The data were taken from a study of T cells in Graves' hyperthyroidism and ophthalmopathy. The study left out patients who had uncontrolled infection, other autoimmune disease, pregnancy or lactation. Fresh 10 ml peripheral blood yielded PBMCs. This CDR3 spans 19 amino acids. The germline CDR1 and CDR2 sequences are MNHEY and SMNVEV (reference sequence). Trimming took 5 bases from V and 5 from J; bases not matched to a gene: 15.

This receptor was taken from a man between 18 and 29 years old with Graves' ophthalmopathy. Sample: blood. The gene calls are TRBV27 and TRBJ2-3; 14 nucleotides line up with TRBD2. The CDR3 region is CASSHIPGLAGVALDTQYF. CDR3 sequence (DNA): TGTGCCAGCAGTCATATCCCGGGACTAGCGGGGGTTGCACTAGATACGCAGTATTTT.